Below, 12 T cell receptor beta chains from the same sample are listed, as sequenced in a study of shared clonotypes between healthy human individuals. Here immunoSEQ multiplex PCR was the method, and the copy in TCRdb shows in-frame clones only, minus some. The sample yields a few hundred thousand clones, 75% to 80% seen once. Sequencing was performed on PBMCs. These receptors all stem from a woman between 40 and 55 years old in good health. Some clones in this sample may be carry-over from other donors' samples.

V and J are TRBV29-1 and TRBJ1-2; 8 bases agree with TRBD1. From germline, CDR1 is SQVTM and CDR2 ANQGSEA. V shed 6 bases, J shed 8 bases, and the junction held 5 bases outside the gene matches. The CDR3 loop spans 11 amino acids. CDR3 in DNA: TGCAGCGTAGCCAGGGGGCAGGGCTACACCTTC. It translates to CSVARGQGYTF.

V usage is TRBV5-6 and J usage is TRBJ2-3; 8 bases map to TRBD2. Trimming cost V 0 bases and J 2 bases; bases outside gene matches: 11. Germline CDR1 reads SGHDT; CDR2 reads YYEEEE. The length of the CDR3 is 18 residues. The CDR3 sequence is CASSLGGVLAGATDTQYF. The DNA of the CDR3 is TGTGCCAGCAGCTTGGGCGGGGTCCTAGCGGGCGCCACAGATACGCAGTATTTT.

This clone has ten or more counts. J is TRBJ1-2 and V is TRBV19; no definite D call. Trimming shortened V by 9 bases and J by 5 bases, and 16 bases separated the two germline ends. The CDR3 is 13 amino acids. Germline lookup yields CDR1 LNHDA and CDR2 SQIVND (reference sequence). The CDR3 DNA is TGTGCCAGCAGATGGCAGGCCCAATATGGCTACACCTTC. Protein product: CASRWQAQYGYTF.

The sample holds a few counts of this clone. Here the CDR3 reads CASSPGRNEQYF. The CDR3 coding sequence is TGTGCCAGCAGCCCAGGGCGTAACGAGCAGTACTTC. The V gene is TRBV7-9, the J gene TRBJ2-7, with D possibly being TRBD1 (5 bases). The CDR3 length is 12 residues. V gave up 5 bases and J gave up 5 bases, with 10 bases separating them. The V gene's germline CDR1 is SEHNR and CDR2 FQNEAQ (reference sequence).

Only a few counts were recorded for this clone. The DNA of the CDR3 is TGTGCCAGCAGCCAAGAATTAGGGGACAGCCAGTACTTC. It yields the protein CASSQELGDSQYF. This sequence joins TRBV14 and TRBJ2-5, with TRBD1 matching 7 bases. The CDR3 covers 13 residues. V lost 0 bases, J lost 10 bases, and 5 bases stayed unmatched. Germline V gives CDR1 SGHDN, CDR2 FVKESK.

J is TRBJ2-5 and V is TRBV28; 7 bases map to TRBD2. V lost 4 bases to trimming and J lost 13 bases; unmatched junction nucleotides: 9. The CDR3 spans 12 residues. The germline gives CDR1 MDHEN, CDR2 SYDVKM. CDR3 DNA sequence: TGTGCCAGCAGTTCGAGCGGGGCCAGCGCGTACTTC. It specifies CASSSSGASAYF.

The sample holds a few counts of this clone. Being one base from a much bigger clone, this may be a read error. The V and J genes are TRBV28 and TRBJ2-7; D uncertain. Trimming took off 3 bases at V and 2 bases at J, with 2 bases between the two ends. Germline V gives CDR1 MDHEN, CDR2 SYDVKM. CDR3 length: 11 amino acids. The CDR3 DNA follows: TGTGCCAGCAGTTTCCCCTACGAGCAGTACTTC. It yields the protein CASSFPYEQYF.

V gene TRBV27 combines with J gene TRBJ2-2, with D maybe TRBD2 (6 bases). Trimming stripped 0 bases from V and 0 bases from J, with 8 bases between. The CDR3 has 16 amino acids. From germline, CDR1 is MNHEY and CDR2 SMNVEV (reference sequence). For the CDR3, the DNA is TGTGCCAGCAGTTTATCGGCGGGACCGAACACCGGGGAGCTGTTTTTT. It encodes CASSLSAGPNTGELFF.

In regard to this clone: Other DNA sequences in this sample translate to the same CDR3. This chain uses TRBV7-2 with TRBJ1-5; D not resolved. V gave up 1 base and J gave up 1 base, with 2 bases separating them. There are 13 residues in the CDR3. The germline V gene encodes CDR1 SGHTA and CDR2 FQGNSA. The CDR3 DNA is TGTGCCAGCAGCTTAGACAGCAATCAGCCCCAGCATTTT. Its translation: CASSLDSNQPQHF.

The chain employs TRBV27 and TRBJ1-5, with D unresolved. The CDR3 is made up of 15 amino acids. V lost 6 bases and J 5 bases, leaving 17 bases between the germline ends. Germline values: CDR1 MNHEY, CDR2 SMNVEV (reference sequence). Here the CDR3 DNA reads TGTGCCAGCAGCACCGGACCGAATGTGTATCAGCCCCAGCATTTT. It encodes CASSTGPNVYQPQHF.

About this clone: Its ends do not fully match the called genes, so a read error is possible. The rearrangement uses TRBV5-1 and TRBJ2-7; unclear D gene. Germline V gene lookup returns CDR1 SGHRS and CDR2 YFSETQ. This CDR3 contains 14 residues. This CDR3 is CASSSLTSSYEQYF. CDR3 DNA sequence: TGTGCCAGCAGCTCACTGACAAGCTCCTACGAGCAGTACTTC.

The chain employs TRBV7-9 and TRBJ2-1; D may be TRBD1 (6 bases). Germline CDR1 is SEHNR and CDR2 is FQNEAQ (reference sequence). V lost 5 bases, J lost 0 bases, and 11 bases lay in between. The CDR3 runs to 15 residues. This chain's CDR3 is CASSHTGYSYNEQFF. The CDR3 DNA reads as TGTGCCAGCAGCCATACAGGGTACTCCTACAATGAGCAGTTCTTC.